The present TCR beta chain was sequenced within a study of blood T cells in healthy people across ages. Overall study results and limits: What prevented conclusive comparison of naive and antigen-experienced cells was that PBMCs were unsorted.

Germline CDR1 is DFQATT and CDR2 is SNEGSKA (reference sequence). The CDR3 covers 15 residues. After removal of 1 base from V and 9 bases from J, the junction contained 9 bases not matched to a gene. Primers used in a second PCR of about 6 to 12 cycles were a sample-barcoded 5' primer and a J-beta primer mix. MiXCR was run by TCRdb on the 5' RACE reads, yielding one entry per CDR3 protein. This table has 1.8 million or so distinct CDR3 sequences, about 39% appearing once. With respect to this clonotype: Its specificity is not known.

The chain combines TRBV20-1 with TRBJ2-1; 10 nucleotides match TRBD2. The origin of this receptor is a human donor in good health. Specimen: blood. Here the CDR3 DNA reads TGCAGTGCTAGAGGCTTTAGCGGGAGGAACGGTGAGCAGTTCTTC. Translated, it gives CSARGFSGRNGEQFF.